This entry describes one TCR beta chain. The data are from a study of Ad26.COV2.S vaccination and SARS-CoV-2 variants. Sequencing used immunoSEQ multiplex PCR; TCRdb keeps in-frame clones, though not all of them. Counted here are more than 300,000 clones, 70% to 90% occurring once; the ten biggest clones make up 2.1%. Treatment defined: over 15 received Ad26.COV2.S at low or high dose, single or two shots; a few received placebo; per-sample allocation not given. On day 63 after the first injection, vaccine and placebo recipients gave samples. Participants' vaccine, an Ad26 vector, delivered Wuhan-strain SARS-CoV-2 spike. Source: peripheral blood, taken in a trial of Ad26.COV2.S vaccine versus placebo. The source of this sequence is a person between 18 and 59 years old who received the Ad26.COV2.S COVID-19 vaccine or a placebo.

The CDR3 region has the DNA TGTGCCAGCAGCCCTTTAGGGACAGGGGAGGGCACCGGGGAGCTGTTTTTT. Residues: CASSPLGTGEGTGELFF. The chain employs TRBV3-1 (or the pseudogene TRBV3-2) and TRBJ2-2; 10 bases map to TRBD1. Germline CDR1 is LGHDT and CDR2 is YNNKEL (reference sequence). J lost 4 bases, V lost 4 bases, and 9 bases had no gene match. The CDR3 has 17 residues.